Listed below are T cell receptor beta chains from one sample, sequenced in a study of control samples from healthy donors and cancer patients. The assay was immunoSEQ multiplex PCR, and TCRdb's table has in-frame clones only and misses some. The data hold 95,000 to 150,000 clones, with approximately 91% observed a single time. Sequenced input: blood. These receptors were collected from a woman under 30 in good health. The CDR3 runs from the conserved cysteine through the conserved F or W. Fields, in order: clone size, CDR3 length, V gene, J gene, CDR3 protein. The size field is filled for only some rows; it gives once, few, many or a size class.

NA,17,TRBV11-2,TRBJ2-3,CASSTTLTGQGTDTQYF
NA,14,TRBV5-1,TRBJ2-7,CASRLAGGTYEQYF
NA,15,TRBV18,TRBJ1-4,CASSSYGQGVEKLFF
NA,12,TRBV2,TRBJ1-4,CASFGPGEKLFF
NA,13,TRBV24-1,TRBJ2-3,CATRAAVTDTQYF
once,14,TRBV2,TRBJ2-7,CAGSSRTGRSEQYF
NA,17,TRBV11-2,TRBJ2-7,CASSLVRPATLAYEQYF
NA,14,TRBV21-1,TRBJ2-7,CADRGLLLGNEQYF
once,15,TRBV9,TRBJ1-1,CASSPQQGAGTEAFF
NA,14,TRBV4-3,TRBJ2-7,CASSQDGGTYEQYF
NA,15,TRBV7-3,TRBJ2-2,CASRSGTSGTGELFF
NA,14,TRBV28,TRBJ2-7,CASSTTSGVREQYF
NA,14,TRBV4-1,TRBJ2-7,CASSQEGTGRKQYF
NA,14,TRBV7-2,TRBJ2-5,CASSLSGPGETQYF
NA,18,TRBV6-2/TRBV6-3,TRBJ2-4,CASSYSVQGFPFKNIQYF
NA,13,TRBV27,TRBJ1-1,CATLGGYRGEAFF
NA,12,TRBV5-1,TRBJ1-1,CASSMTDTEAFF
NA,13,TRBV7-2,TRBJ1-1,CASSPHPNTEAFF
once,11,TRBV2,TRBJ2-2,CASRETGELFF
NA,15,TRBV5-1,TRBJ2-1,CASSRTSGVYNEQFF
once,13,TRBV6-5,TRBJ2-7,CASSGDLRYEQYF
NA,16,TRBV5-1,TRBJ1-1,CASRPASGQENTEAFF
few,14,TRBV24-1,TRBJ2-2,CATSPGQNTGELFF
few,15,TRBV18,TRBJ1-1,CASSPSQGANAEAFF
NA,14,TRBV7-2,TRBJ2-6,CASSSNTGANVLTF
NA,15,TRBV10-2,TRBJ1-2,CASTNPTGVSYGYTF
NA,10,TRBV12-3/TRBV12-4,TRBJ2-7,CASSLYEQYF
NA,16,TRBV5-1,TRBJ2-6,CASSLDVASGANVLTF
NA,16,TRBV28,TRBJ2-2,CASSSTGQGGPGELFF
NA,12,TRBV30,TRBJ1-6,CAHGTGSSPLHF
NA,16,TRBV27,TRBJ1-5,CASSLRQGKGNQPQHF
NA,15,TRBV28,TRBJ2-7,CASSLPGDPINEQYF
NA,18,TRBV18,TRBJ2-1,CASSLLADRGLSYNEQFF
NA,13,TRBV9,TRBJ2-1,CASNLAGGGEQFF
NA,16,TRBV5-3,TRBJ2-7,CARSLALVMASGEQYF
NA,13,TRBV7-2,TRBJ1-2,CASRGATGRGYTF
NA,18,TRBV4-3,TRBJ1-1,CASSLDVSTDPSGTEAFF
NA,15,TRBV18,TRBJ2-2,CASRLQGQSTGELFF
NA,13,TRBV2,TRBJ1-4,CASSRSSNEKLFF
NA,11,TRBV20-1,TRBJ2-4,CSARVGNIQYF
NA,16,TRBV7-8,TRBJ2-2,CASSLQLIGDTGELFF
NA,16,TRBV27,TRBJ1-1,CASSLNPPPLNTEAFF
NA,15,TRBV4-2,TRBJ2-1,CASSQVTSLVNEQFF
NA,14,TRBV9,TRBJ1-2,CASKDSLTSYGYTF
few,13,TRBV19,TRBJ1-1,CASSQRGNTEAFF
NA,15,TRBV28,TRBJ2-7,CASSLPGTATYEQYF
once,15,TRBV6-2/TRBV6-3,TRBJ2-5,CASSYSGTLDETQYF
NA,17,TRBV4-1,TRBJ2-1,CASSQELSGRPYNEQFF
NA,15,TRBV27,TRBJ1-5,CASSLGTGGNQPQHF
NA,14,TRBV28,TRBJ1-2,CASSLLPGSDGYTF
once,17,TRBV3-1/TRBV3-2,TRBJ1-5,CASNKVQRALGNQPQHF
NA,17,TRBV7-9,TRBJ2-3,CASSPRLAGGSTDTQYF
NA,16,TRBV7-9,TRBJ2-2,CASSHTLQGGTGELFF
once,15,TRBV4-2,TRBJ2-3,CASSPGLAATDTQYF
NA,15,TRBV6-6,TRBJ2-1,CASGGLAGPNNEQFF
NA,17,TRBV27,TRBJ2-7,CASSLSARTSFSYEQYF
many,16,TRBV27,TRBJ1-5,CASSSQGQGANQPQHF
NA,16,TRBV24-1,TRBJ2-7,CATSDEDREWIYEQYF
NA,17,TRBV21-1,TRBJ2-1,CASSLLPGDRVLREQFF
NA,13,TRBV28,TRBJ1-6,CASRVDSNSPLHF